This TCR beta chain was documented in a study of human T cells and chemical hapten exposure. Overall study findings and caveats: Expanded TCRs made up significantly more big CDR3 similarity clusters than controls did. No alteration of TCRs above 1 in 1000 frequency was seen with DPC sensitization.

V trimming: 5 bases; J trimming: 2 bases; junction bases outside the gene matches: 11. The germline V gene encodes CDR1 SEHNR and CDR2 FQNEAQ (reference sequence). The CDR3 is made up of 17 amino acids. Many counts were recorded for this clonotype. Its antigen is not identified. Time point indicated: patch test 1, 2 weeks after DPC sensitization. The treatment was: therapeutic diphenylcyclopropenone sensitization with weekly scalp DPC. Total RNA came from unfractionated whole blood. In the library, unique molecular identifiers were attached to individual cDNA molecules. MiXCR, applied by TCRdb to the RACE reads, yields one record per CDR3 protein. The table shows 35,000 or so distinct CDR3 sequences, with 5.5% to 8% occurring only once.

The sequence came from a woman younger than 45 with alopecia areata. Some clones in this sample may be carry-over from other donors' samples. The V gene is TRBV7-9, the J gene TRBJ1-3, with 8 bases fitting TRBD1. The source was whole blood, collected in connection with sensitization to the hapten diphenylcyclopropenone (DPC). CDR3 loop: CASSGRQGFDPGNTIYF. CDR3 sequence (DNA): TGTGCCAGCAGCGGACGACAGGGGTTCGACCCTGGAAACACCATATATTTT.